This TCR beta chain comes out of a study of blood T cell repertoires in COVID-19. On the study more broadly: The samples span acute and convalescent COVID-19 from the United States, Italy and Spain.

This study enrolled people aged about 18 to 95 from about 24 US geographic areas. The V gene lost 7 bases and the J gene lost 2 bases, with 12 bases spanning the gap. There are 14 residues in the CDR3. Looked up from germline, CDR1 is LNHDA and CDR2 is SQIVND (reference sequence). Authors' data handling: Reference gene primer amplification yielded estimated nucleated cell counts. The method was immunoSEQ multiplex PCR; TCRdb's version includes in-frame clones alone and lacks a portion of them. V and J calls and clone size are copied from that table; D and trimming were computed from the DNA. The sample includes roughly 500,000 clones, around 87% of them seen just once.

Material for sequencing was PBMCs or T cells enriched from blood (not recorded which). The gene calls are TRBV19 and TRBJ1-3; D call uncertain. This clonotype was obtained from a woman aged 40 to 49 who had recovered from COVID-19. CDR3 sequence: CASTRERAGNTIYF. The CDR3 DNA follows: TGTGCCAGTACCCGAGAGAGGGCTGGAAACACCATATATTTT.